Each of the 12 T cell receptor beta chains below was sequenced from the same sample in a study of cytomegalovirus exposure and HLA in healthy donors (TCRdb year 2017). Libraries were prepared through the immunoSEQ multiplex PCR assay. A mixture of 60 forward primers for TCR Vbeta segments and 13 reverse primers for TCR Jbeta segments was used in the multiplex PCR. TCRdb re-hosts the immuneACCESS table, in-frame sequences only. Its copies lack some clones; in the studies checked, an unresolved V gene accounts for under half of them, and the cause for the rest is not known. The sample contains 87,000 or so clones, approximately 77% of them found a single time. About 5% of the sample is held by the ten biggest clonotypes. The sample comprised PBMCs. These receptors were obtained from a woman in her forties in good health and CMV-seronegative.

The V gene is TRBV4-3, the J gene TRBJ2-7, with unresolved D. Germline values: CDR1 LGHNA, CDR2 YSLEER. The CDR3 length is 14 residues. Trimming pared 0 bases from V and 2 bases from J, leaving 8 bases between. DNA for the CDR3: TGCGCCAGCAGCCAAGAGCGGCTCACCTACGAGCAGTACTTC. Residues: CASSQERLTYEQYF.

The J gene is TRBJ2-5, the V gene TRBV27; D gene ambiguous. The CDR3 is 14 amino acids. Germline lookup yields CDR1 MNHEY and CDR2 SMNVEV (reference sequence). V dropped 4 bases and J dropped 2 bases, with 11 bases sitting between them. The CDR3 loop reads CASSSLAWQETQYF. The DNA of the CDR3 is TGTGCCAGCAGTTCATTGGCATGGCAAGAGACCCAGTACTTC.

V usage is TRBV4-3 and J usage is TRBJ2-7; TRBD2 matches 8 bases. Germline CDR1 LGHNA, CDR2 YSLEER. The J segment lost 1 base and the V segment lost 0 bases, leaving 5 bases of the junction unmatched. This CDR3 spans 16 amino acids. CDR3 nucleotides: TGCGCCAGCAGCCAAGACGGCGGGGGGAAATCCTACGAGCAGTACTTC. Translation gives CASSQDGGGKSYEQYF.

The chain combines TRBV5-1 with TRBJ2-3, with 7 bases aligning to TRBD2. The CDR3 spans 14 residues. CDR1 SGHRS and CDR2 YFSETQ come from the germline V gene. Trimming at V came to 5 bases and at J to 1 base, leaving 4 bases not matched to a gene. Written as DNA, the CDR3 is TGCGCCAGCAGACTGAGCGGGGGCACAGATACGCAGTATTTT. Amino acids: CASRLSGGTDTQYF.

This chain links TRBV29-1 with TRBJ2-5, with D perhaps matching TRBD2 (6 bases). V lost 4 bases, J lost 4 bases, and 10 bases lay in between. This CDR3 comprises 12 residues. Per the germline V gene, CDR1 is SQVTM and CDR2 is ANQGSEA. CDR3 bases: TGCAGCGTTGTGGGGGGACGAGAGACCCAGTACTTC. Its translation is CSVVGGRETQYF.

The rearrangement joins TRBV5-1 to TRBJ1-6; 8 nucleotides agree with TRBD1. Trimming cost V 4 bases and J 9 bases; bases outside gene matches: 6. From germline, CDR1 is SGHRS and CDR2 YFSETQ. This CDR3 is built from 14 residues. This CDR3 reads CASSPLDRGSPLHF. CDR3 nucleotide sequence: TGCGCCAGCAGCCCCCTCGACAGGGGTTCACCCCTCCACTTT.

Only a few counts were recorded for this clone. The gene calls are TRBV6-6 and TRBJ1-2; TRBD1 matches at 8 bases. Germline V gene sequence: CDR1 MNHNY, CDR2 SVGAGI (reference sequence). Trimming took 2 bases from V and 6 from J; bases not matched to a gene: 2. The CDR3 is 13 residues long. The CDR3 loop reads CASSYGQGNGYTF. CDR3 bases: TGTGCCAGCAGTTACGGACAGGGCAATGGCTACACCTTC.

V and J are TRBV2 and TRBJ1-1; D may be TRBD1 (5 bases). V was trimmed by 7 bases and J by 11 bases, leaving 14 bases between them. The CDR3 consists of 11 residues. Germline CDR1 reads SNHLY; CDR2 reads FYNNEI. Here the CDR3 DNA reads TGTGCCAGCAAGGGTAGGGGAAGGGCTTTCTTT. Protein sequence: CASKGRGRAFF.

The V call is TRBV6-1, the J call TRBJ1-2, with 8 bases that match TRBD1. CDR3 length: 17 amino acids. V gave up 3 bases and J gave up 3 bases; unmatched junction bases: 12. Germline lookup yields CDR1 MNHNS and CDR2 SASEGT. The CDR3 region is CASSDVLPLTGDYGYTF. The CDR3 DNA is TGTGCCAGCAGTGACGTCCTACCTTTGACAGGGGACTATGGCTACACCTTC.

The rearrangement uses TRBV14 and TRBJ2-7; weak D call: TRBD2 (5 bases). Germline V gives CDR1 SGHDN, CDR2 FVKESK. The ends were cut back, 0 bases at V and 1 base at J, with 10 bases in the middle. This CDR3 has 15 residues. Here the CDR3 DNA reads TGTGCCAGCAGCCAAGAGGACTTACCTTCCTACGAGCAGTACTTC. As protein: CASSQEDLPSYEQYF. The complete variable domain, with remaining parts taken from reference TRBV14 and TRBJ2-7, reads EAGVTQFPSHSVIEKGQTVTLRCDPISGHDNLYWYRRVMGKEIKFLLHFVKESKQDESGMPNNRFLAERTGGTYSTLKVQPAELEDSGVYFCASSQEDLPSYEQYFGPGTRLTVT.

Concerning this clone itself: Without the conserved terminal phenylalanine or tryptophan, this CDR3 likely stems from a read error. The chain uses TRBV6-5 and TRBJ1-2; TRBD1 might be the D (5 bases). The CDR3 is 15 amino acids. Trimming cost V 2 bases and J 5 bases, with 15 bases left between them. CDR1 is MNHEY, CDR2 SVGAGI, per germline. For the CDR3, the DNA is TGTGCCAGCAGTTACGGGGGACTCGGGGCTTATGGCTACACCGTC. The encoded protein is CASSYGGLGAYGYTV.

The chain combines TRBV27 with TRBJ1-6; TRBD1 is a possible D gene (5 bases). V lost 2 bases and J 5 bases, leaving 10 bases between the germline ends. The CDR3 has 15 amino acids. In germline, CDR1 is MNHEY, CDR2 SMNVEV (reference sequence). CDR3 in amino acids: CASSLGGWDNSPLHF. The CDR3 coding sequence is TGTGCCAGCAGTTTAGGGGGGTGGGATAATTCACCCCTCCACTTT.